One sample yielded the 27 T cell receptor beta chains listed below, sequenced in a study of PD-L1 blockade in urothelial cancer listed by TCRdb under 2017. The library was produced with the immunoSEQ multiplex PCR assay. The table was pulled from immuneACCESS by TCRdb, which kept in-frame rearrangements only. Such tables lose some clones; where checked, under half of the loss comes from unresolved V genes, and the rest has no known cause. This sample comprises 40,000 or so clones, approximately 82% of them detected only once. The ten biggest clones cover around 13% of the sample. Read against the paper, the sample's time point label means: peripheral blood 6 weeks after treatment start. This sample comprised PBMCs, obtained around atezolizumab (anti-PD-L1) treatment. The source of these receptors is a man aged 55-75 years with urothelial cancer.

The J gene is TRBJ1-2, the V gene TRBV5-4, with D unresolved. This CDR3 has 14 amino acids. The germline V and J ends were trimmed by 4 bases and 4 bases, with 14 bases remaining between them. From germline, CDR1 is SGHNT and CDR2 YYREEE (reference sequence). Here the CDR3 DNA reads TGTGCCAGCAGCCCGCCCTTTAGTAGCTATGGCTACACCTTC. Translating gives CASSPPFSSYGYTF.

The chain couples TRBV7-2 to TRBJ2-7; 10 bases agree with TRBD1. Unmatched junction bases numbered 4, after V lost 1 base and J lost 10 bases. This CDR3 spans 13 amino acids. Per germline, CDR1 SGHTA and CDR2 FQGNSA. The CDR3 is CASSLDRDRGQYF. DNA for the CDR3: TGTGCCAGCAGCTTAGATCGGGACAGGGGACAGTACTTC.

With regard to this clone: At one of its ends the junction is not consistent with the germline gene, which may arise from a read error. This chain uses TRBV6-6 with TRBJ1-2, with TRBD1 as a possible D gene (5 bases). Germline V gene data show CDR1 as MNHNY and CDR2 as SVGAGI (reference sequence). The CDR3 extends over 13 amino acids. In DNA, the CDR3 is TGTGCCAGCAGTACCCATGAAACAGGTCCCGCGGCCTTC. Translated: CASSTHETGPAAF.

V gene TRBV27 combines with J gene TRBJ1-2, with TRBD1 matching 10 bases. The ends lost 2 bases at V and 8 bases at J; junction bases unmatched: 8. The CDR3 runs to 15 residues. Germline lookup yields CDR1 MNHEY and CDR2 SMNVEV (reference sequence). The CDR3 protein is CASSLRQGATGGYTF. DNA for the CDR3: TGTGCCAGCAGTTTAAGACAGGGGGCTACGGGGGGCTACACCTTC.

The chain employs TRBV28 and TRBJ2-7, with a possible D match to TRBD1 (6 bases). The CDR3 consists of 13 residues. In germline, CDR1 is MDHEN, CDR2 SYDVKM. V was pared by 1 base and J by 5 bases, with 9 bases between. CDR3 residues: CASSLSGDHEQYF. The CDR3 DNA sequence: TGTGCCAGCAGTTTATCAGGGGACCACGAGCAGTACTTC.

This clone showed up just a few times. The rearrangement uses TRBV7-2 and TRBJ2-2, with 11 bases fitting TRBD2. After removal of 2 bases from V and 6 bases from J, the junction contained 5 bases not matched to a gene. CDR1 and CDR2 from the germline V gene are SGHTA and FQGNSA. The CDR3 runs to 16 residues. CDR3 sequence: CASSLIAGGLAGELFF. The CDR3 nucleotides are TGTGCCAGCAGCTTAATAGCGGGAGGGTTGGCCGGGGAGCTGTTTTTT.

The V gene is TRBV10-3, the J gene TRBJ1-5, with 12 nucleotides matching TRBD1. V trimming: 6 bases; J trimming: 7 bases; junction bases outside the gene matches: 4. CDR3 size: 14 residues. The germline CDR1 and CDR2 sequences are ENHRY and SYGVKD. The CDR3 nucleotides read TGTGCCATCAGGGGACAGGGGGCCGGCCAGCCCCAGCATTTT. This encodes CAIRGQGAGQPQHF.

The rearrangement links TRBV5-4 to TRBJ1-3; D unclear. The CDR3 spans 14 residues. V was pared by 4 bases and J by 0 bases, with 8 bases between. Germline V lookup: CDR1 SGHNT, CDR2 YYREEE (reference sequence). CDR3 sequence: CASSHRDSGNTIYF. For the CDR3, the DNA is TGTGCCAGCAGCCACCGGGACTCTGGAAACACCATATATTTT.

V is TRBV9 and J is TRBJ2-7; TRBD2 is a possible D gene (5 bases). CDR1 and CDR2 from the germline V gene are SGDLS and YYNGEE. This CDR3 is 12 amino acids long. V was clipped by 8 bases and J by 4 bases, with 13 bases between them. CDR3 DNA: TGTGCCAGTGGACGGGGTGGATACGAGCAGTACTTC. It encodes CASGRGGYEQYF.

A few counts support this clone. V is TRBV5-4 and J is TRBJ2-1; TRBD2 agrees at 9 bases. The V segment lost 0 bases and the J segment 9 bases; nucleotides outside the gene matches: 13. The CDR3 spans 17 residues. Germline V gene data show CDR1 as SGHNT and CDR2 as YYREEE (reference sequence). The DNA for the CDR3 is TGTGCCAGCAGCTTGGGGGCGGGACTAGCCCCTAAGGTTGAGCAGTTCTTC. Translating gives CASSLGAGLAPKVEQFF. The variable domain in full, completed from reference TRBV5-4 and TRBJ2-1, reads ETGVTQSPTHLIKTRGQQVTLRCSSQSGHNTVSWYQQALGQGPQFIFQYYREEENGRGNFPPRFSGLQFPNYSSELNVNALELDDSALYLCASSLGAGLAPKVEQFFGPGTRLTVL.

This CDR3 reads CASGGTGNSPLHF. The CDR3, as DNA: TGTGCCAGTGGCGGGACGGGTAATTCACCCCTCCACTTT. J is TRBJ1-6 and V is TRBV19; tentatively, D is TRBD1 (5 bases). The CDR3 runs 13 residues. Looked up from germline, CDR1 is LNHDA and CDR2 is SQIVND (reference sequence). V gave up 8 bases and J gave up 6 bases, with 11 bases separating them.

The CDR3 loop is CASSFSDYGYTF. CDR3 in DNA: TGTGCCAGCAGTTTTTCCGACTATGGCTACACCTTC. The chain links TRBV7-2 to TRBJ1-2; no reliable D call. The V and J ends lost 6 bases and 3 bases respectively, with 8 bases between them. Germline CDR1 and CDR2: SGHTA and FQGNSA. The CDR3 is 12 amino acids. The full variable domain, completed using reference TRBV7-2 and TRBJ1-2, is GAGVSQSPSNKVTEKGKDVELRCDPISGHTALYWYRQSLGQGLEFLIYFQGNSAPDKSGLPSDRFSAERTGGSVSTLTIQRTQQEDSAVYLCASSFSDYGYTFGSGTRLTVV.

This clone has a handful of counts. The gene calls are TRBV19 and TRBJ1-3, with no clear D. Trimming cost V 3 bases and J 0 bases, with 9 bases left between them. CDR1 and CDR2 (germline): LNHDA, SQIVND (reference sequence). The CDR3 totals 15 residues. CDR3 loop: CASSISRHSGNTIYF. CDR3 in DNA: TGTGCCAGTAGTATTTCGAGACACTCTGGAAACACCATATATTTT.

The chain couples TRBV21-1 to TRBJ2-4; the DNA was not used to check the table's D call, TRBD2. TRBV21-1 is an annotated pseudogene. The CDR3 extends over 17 amino acids. CDR3 in amino acids: CASSKDSRERAKNIQYF. The CDR3 DNA is TGTGCCAGCAGCAAGGATTCGCGGGAGCGGGCCAAAAACATTCAGTACTTC.

This chain connects TRBV4-3 to TRBJ2-1, with D maybe TRBD2 (6 bases). This CDR3 is built from 15 residues. Germline loops: CDR1 LGHNA, CDR2 YSLEER. Trimming removed 0 bases from V and 5 bases from J, with 11 bases in between. The CDR3 here is CASSQDWGVNNEQFF. The CDR3 coding sequence is TGCGCCAGCAGCCAAGATTGGGGGGTAAACAATGAGCAGTTCTTC.

The chain couples TRBV6-6 to TRBJ2-7, with D maybe TRBD1 (5 bases). This CDR3 region has 16 residues. Trimming shortened V by 7 bases and J by 0 bases, and 19 bases separated the two germline ends. Germline CDR1 is MNHNY and CDR2 is SVGAGI (reference sequence). CDR3 amino acids: CASNLFQGPVSYEQYF. The CDR3 nucleotides are TGTGCCAGCAATCTCTTCCAGGGCCCTGTCTCCTACGAGCAGTACTTC.

The chain carries TRBV27 and TRBJ2-1; tentative D call: TRBD1 (6 bases). V lost 3 bases, J lost 7 bases, and 10 bases lay in between. The CDR3 loop spans 13 amino acids. Germline loops: CDR1 MNHEY, CDR2 SMNVEV (reference sequence). This CDR3 is CASSFSRGNEQFF. The DNA for the CDR3 is TGTGCCAGCAGTTTCTCTAGGGGGAATGAGCAGTTCTTC.

The rearrangement links TRBV23-1 to TRBJ2-2; D is uncertain. TRBV23-1 falls under the ORF class, with uncertain function. Trimming took 0 bases from V and 5 from J, leaving 16 bases between them. CDR3 length: 17 residues. The CDR3: CASSQSKPDDGTGELFF. The DNA of the CDR3 is TGCGCCAGCAGTCAATCGAAACCCGATGACGGGACCGGGGAGCTGTTTTTT.

There are a few counts of this clone. The rearrangement uses TRBV30 and TRBJ1-1; no definite D call. Germline lookup yields CDR1 GTSNPN and CDR2 SVGIG (reference sequence). This CDR3 is built from 17 residues. V was shortened by 2 bases and J by 5 bases, with 24 bases between the two germline ends. CDR3 residues: CAWSFWAEDGMGTEAFF. In nucleotides, the CDR3 is TGTGCCTGGAGTTTCTGGGCGGAGGACGGGATGGGGACTGAAGCTTTCTTT.

This rearrangement joins TRBV5-1 to TRBJ2-3; 8 nucleotides align to TRBD2. Per germline, CDR1 SGHRS and CDR2 YFSETQ. Losses at the gene ends were 1 base for V and 0 bases for J; bases not matched to a gene: 4. CDR3 length equals 16 residues. The CDR3 region is CASSLPVAGSTDTQYF. The CDR3, as DNA: TGCGCCAGCAGCTTGCCCGTAGCGGGAAGCACAGATACGCAGTATTTT.

Concerning this clone itself: The same CDR3 also results from other DNA sequences found in this sample. The chain couples TRBV5-1 to TRBJ2-3, with D perhaps TRBD2 (5 bases). CDR3 size: 13 residues. CDR1 SGHRS and CDR2 YFSETQ come from the germline V gene. For the CDR3, the DNA is TGCGCTAGTCGCGAGGGAATCACAGATACGCAGTATTTT. Translation gives CASREGITDTQYF.

The chain uses TRBV7-9 and TRBJ2-1; 9 bases line up with TRBD1. This CDR3 spans 14 amino acids. Germline trimming cut 4 bases from V and 12 bases from J; bases unmatched to any gene: 10. Per the germline V gene, CDR1 is SEHNR and CDR2 is FQNEAQ (reference sequence). CDR3: CASSSGQGERGQFF. The DNA for the CDR3 is TGTGCCAGCAGCTCGGGACAGGGCGAGCGGGGGCAGTTCTTC.

The chain combines TRBV6-5 with TRBJ2-3, with D perhaps TRBD2 (6 bases). The germline V gene encodes CDR1 MNHEY and CDR2 SVGAGI. The CDR3 is 15 residues long. V dropped 0 bases and J dropped 3 bases, with 10 bases sitting between them. CDR3 sequence (DNA): TGTGCCAGCAGTTACTCGCCGGGGACTACAGATACGCAGTATTTT. It encodes CASSYSPGTTDTQYF.

The chain links TRBV28 to TRBJ1-1, with D unresolved. Germline CDR1 MDHEN, CDR2 SYDVKM. The V end lost 7 bases, the J end lost 5 bases, and 23 bases lay between the germline ends. The CDR3 covers 16 residues. The CDR3 DNA reads TGTGCCAGCACCCAGACGGGGATACGGGGTATTACTGAAGCTTTCTTT. Protein sequence: CASTQTGIRGITEAFF.

The rearrangement links TRBV27 to TRBJ1-2, with D unresolved. Germline V gives CDR1 MNHEY, CDR2 SMNVEV (reference sequence). This CDR3 has 11 residues. V lost 8 bases, J lost 4 bases, and 8 bases lay in between. The CDR3 region has the DNA TGTGCCAGCCGGGATCTCTATGGCTACACCTTC. This sequence encodes CASRDLYGYTF.

The gene calls are TRBV6-5 and TRBJ1-3, with D perhaps matching TRBD1 (5 bases). Trimming took 4 bases from V and 0 from J, leaving 13 bases between them. The CDR3 is made up of 16 amino acids. Germline V gives CDR1 MNHEY, CDR2 SVGAGI. CDR3 region: CASSLVDTDSGNTIYF. As DNA, the CDR3 is TGTGCCAGCAGTTTGGTGGACACTGACTCTGGAAACACCATATATTTT.

This chain connects TRBV5-1 to TRBJ2-7, with 7 bases matching TRBD2. Germline CDR1 is SGHRS and CDR2 is YFSETQ. The CDR3 is 14 amino acids. After removal of 1 base from V and 2 bases from J, the junction contained 3 bases not matched to a gene. The CDR3 DNA follows: TGCGCCAGCAGCTTGTCGGGGGGTACCTACGAGCAGTACTTC. Its translation is CASSLSGGTYEQYF. The whole variable domain, filled in from reference TRBV5-1 and TRBJ2-7, reads KAGVTQTPRYLIKTRGQQVTLSCSPISGHRSVSWYQQTPGQGLQFLFEYFSETQRNKGNFPGRFSGRQFSNSRSEMNVSTLELGDSALYLCASSLSGGTYEQYFGPGTRLTVT.